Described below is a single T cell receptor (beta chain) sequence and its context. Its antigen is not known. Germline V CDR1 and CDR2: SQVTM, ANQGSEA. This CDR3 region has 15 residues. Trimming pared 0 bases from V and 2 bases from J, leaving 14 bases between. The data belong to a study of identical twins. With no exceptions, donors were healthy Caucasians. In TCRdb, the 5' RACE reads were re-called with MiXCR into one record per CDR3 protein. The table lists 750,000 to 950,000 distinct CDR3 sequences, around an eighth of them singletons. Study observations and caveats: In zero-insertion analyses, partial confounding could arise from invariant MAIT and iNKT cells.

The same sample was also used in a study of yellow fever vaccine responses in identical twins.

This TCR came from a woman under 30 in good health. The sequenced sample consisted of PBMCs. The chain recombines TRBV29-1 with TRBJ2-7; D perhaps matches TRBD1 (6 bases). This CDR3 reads CSVEDLAGAAYEQYF. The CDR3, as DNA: TGCAGCGTTGAAGATTTGGCAGGGGCGGCCTACGAGCAGTACTTC.